The entry below gives a single T cell receptor beta chain sequence along with its context. Researchers amplified the TCR beta CDR3 regions from RNA transcripts. An initial round of RT-PCR targeting the TCR CDR3 relied on the HTBI primer set. TCRdb re-analysed the multiplex PCR reads in MiXCR, keeping a single row per CDR3 protein. Of a few hundred thousand distinct CDR3 sequences in the sample, around 16% are singletons; the top ten hold under 8%. These data are taken from a study of T cells in Graves' hyperthyroidism and ophthalmopathy. V shed 8 bases and J 7 bases; nucleotides not matched to a gene: 7. CDR3 length: 14 residues. Germline values: CDR1 SEHNR, CDR2 FQNEAQ (reference sequence).

This chain links TRBV7-9 with TRBJ2-2; 10 bases fit TRBD2. Sequencing was done on a sample of blood. The source of this sequence is a woman in her thirties with Graves' hyperthyroidism. DNA for the CDR3: TGTGCCAGCCCTAGGACTAGCGGAGACGGGGAGCTGTTTTTT. This codes for CASPRTSGDGELFF.